The 8 T cell receptor beta chains in this list originate from one sample, sequenced in a study of shared clonotypes between healthy human individuals. Generated by immunoSEQ multiplex PCR, the TCRdb table keeps only in-frame clones and is missing some. This table holds 600,000 to 750,000 clones, roughly 87% found once. Sequencing was performed on memory CD8+ T cells from PBMCs. Subset indicated: CD45RO+ cells pooled with CCR7-negative TemRA cells. The source of these receptors is a man aged 18-30 years in good health. Some clones in this sample may be carry-over from other donors' samples.

Points on this clone: At one of its ends the junction is not consistent with the germline gene, which may arise from a read error. The V gene is TRBV6-5, the J gene TRBJ2-7; tentative D call: TRBD2 (5 bases). This CDR3 is built from 15 residues. Germline values: CDR1 MNHEY, CDR2 SVGAGI. This chain's CDR3 is CASSYDISPGYEQCF. The CDR3 bases are TGTGCCAGCAGTTACGACATCTCCCCGGGGTACGAGCAGTGCTTC.

The rearrangement links TRBV7-2 to TRBJ2-3; TRBD2 agrees at 12 bases. J gave up 6 bases and V 1 base, and 8 bases lay outside the gene matches. This CDR3 contains 17 residues. From germline, CDR1 is SGHTA and CDR2 FQGNSA. CDR3 DNA sequence: TGTGCCAGCAGCTTAGTGACTAGCGGGAGTAAATGGGATACGCAGTATTTT. It specifies CASSLVTSGSKWDTQYF.

The chain recombines TRBV19 with TRBJ2-2; a possible D gene is TRBD1 (6 bases). The CDR3 length is 16 residues. Germline V gene data show CDR1 as LNHDA and CDR2 as SQIVND (reference sequence). The V gene lost 3 bases and the J gene lost 4 bases, with 15 bases spanning the gap. The DNA for the CDR3 is TGTGCCAGTAGTATGTACTCAGGGGCGGCCACCGGGGAGCTGTTTTTT. It encodes CASSMYSGAATGELFF.

The V call is TRBV2, the J call TRBJ2-4; 8 bases are a match to TRBD1. Germline assignment: CDR1 SNHLY and CDR2 FYNNEI. The CDR3 totals 14 residues. V lost 3 bases, J lost 4 bases, and 2 bases stayed unmatched. For the CDR3, the DNA is TGTGCCAGCAGTGATAGACAGGGGAAAAACATTCAGTACTTC. Translation gives CASSDRQGKNIQYF.

The genes are TRBV7-2 and TRBJ2-3; 15 bases are a match to TRBD2. Germline V gives CDR1 SGHTA, CDR2 FQGNSA. The trim removed 2 bases at V and 4 bases at J, leaving 7 bases unmatched. This CDR3 has 18 amino acids. The CDR3, as DNA: TGTGCCAGCAGCTTAAGCGGACTAGCGGGGGGGGTACCAGATACGCAGTATTTT. It codes for CASSLSGLAGGVPDTQYF.

The V gene is TRBV9, the J gene TRBJ2-2; a possible D gene is TRBD2 (7 bases). Looked up from germline, CDR1 is SGDLS and CDR2 is YYNGEE. V was pared by 3 bases and J by 6 bases, with 21 bases between. The CDR3 consists of 17 residues. This chain's CDR3 is CASSEYPGAGVSGELFF. In nucleotides, the CDR3 is TGTGCCAGCAGCGAATATCCGGGGGCGGGAGTGTCCGGGGAGCTGTTTTTT. The whole variable domain, filled in from reference TRBV9 and TRBJ2-2, reads DSGVTQTPKHLITATGQRVTLRCSPRSGDLSVYWYQQSLDQGLQFLIQYYNGEERAKGNILERFSAQQFPDLHSELNLSSLELGDSALYFCASSEYPGAGVSGELFFGEGSRLTVL.

This clone was counted a few times. The J gene is TRBJ1-2, the V gene TRBV19, with D uncertain. Trimming cost V 3 bases and J 0 bases, with 8 bases left between them. In germline, CDR1 is LNHDA, CDR2 SQIVND (reference sequence). The length of the CDR3 is 14 residues. The CDR3 DNA follows: TGTGCCAGTAGTATCCGAACCTCTAACTATGGCTACACCTTC. Translated, it gives CASSIRTSNYGYTF.

CDR3 in amino acids: CASRTERDNYNEQFF. In nucleotides, the CDR3 is TGTGCCAGCAGGACTGAGCGGGATAACTACAATGAGCAGTTCTTC. The chain links TRBV5-4 to TRBJ2-1; 7 bases are shared with TRBD2. The trim removed 5 bases at V and 3 bases at J, leaving 8 bases unmatched. CDR3 length: 15 amino acids. Germline V gene data show CDR1 as SGHNT and CDR2 as YYREEE (reference sequence).